Each of the 28 T cell receptor beta chains below was sequenced from the same sample in a study of T cell changes during pregnancy in multiple sclerosis. The assay was immunoSEQ multiplex PCR, and TCRdb's table has in-frame clones only and misses some. The table lists 65,000 to 80,000 clones, over 85% of them singletons. The starting material was peripheral blood, obtained in the first trimester of pregnancy. These receptors all stem from a female donor with multiple sclerosis, enrolled in a pregnancy study.

The chain is built from TRBV9 and TRBJ2-7; 8 bases are a match to TRBD1. V lost 4 bases to trimming and J lost 7 bases; unmatched junction nucleotides: 16. Per the germline V gene, CDR1 is SGDLS and CDR2 is YYNGEE. This CDR3 is 16 amino acids long. The CDR3 sequence: CASSPEGRTGWLEQYF. CDR3 nucleotide sequence: TGTGCCAGCAGCCCCGAGGGAAGGACAGGGTGGCTAGAGCAGTACTTC. Full variable domain (missing parts from reference TRBV9 and TRBJ2-7): DSGVTQTPKHLITATGQRVTLRCSPRSGDLSVYWYQQSLDQGLQFLIQYYNGEERAKGNILERFSAQQFPDLHSELNLSSLELGDSALYFCASSPEGRTGWLEQYFGPGTRLTVT.

The chain recombines TRBV4-1 with TRBJ2-5; possibly TRBD2 for D (6 bases). Trimming left V 0 bases short and J 4 bases short, with 15 bases between. CDR3 length equals 16 residues. Germline V gene data show CDR1 as MGHRA and CDR2 as YSYEKL. CDR3 amino acids: CASSQDSVLATETQYF. Here the CDR3 DNA reads TGCGCCAGCAGCCAAGATTCGGTACTAGCAACAGAGACCCAGTACTTC.

In this sample, this clone turned up once. The chain joins TRBV7-9 to TRBJ1-2; D gene ambiguous. Trimming pared 1 base from V and 4 bases from J, leaving 16 bases between. Germline V gene lookup returns CDR1 SEHNR and CDR2 FQNEAQ (reference sequence). This CDR3 comprises 16 residues. The CDR3 region is CASSLGEGSTSYGYTF. CDR3 coding DNA: TGTGCCAGCAGCTTAGGCGAAGGGAGCACCAGCTATGGCTACACCTTC.

V is TRBV5-4 and J is TRBJ1-4, with D tentatively TRBD1 (5 bases). Germline V gene data show CDR1 as SGHNT and CDR2 as YYREEE (reference sequence). CDR3 length equals 14 residues. Trimming cost V 5 bases and J 1 base, with 9 bases left between them. This chain's CDR3 is CASSDQGTNEKLFF. CDR3 nucleotide sequence: TGTGCCAGCAGTGACCAGGGAACTAATGAAAAACTGTTTTTT. The full variable domain, its missing parts supplied by reference TRBV5-4 and TRBJ1-4, is ETGVTQSPTHLIKTRGQQVTLRCSSQSGHNTVSWYQQALGQGPQFIFQYYREEENGRGNFPPRFSGLQFPNYSSELNVNALELDDSALYLCASSDQGTNEKLFFGSGTQLSVL.

The rearrangement links TRBV2 to TRBJ2-5; 7 bases are shared with TRBD1. This CDR3 region has 16 residues. CDR1 is SNHLY and CDR2 is FYNNEI in the germline V gene. V trimming: 6 bases; J trimming: 9 bases; junction bases outside the gene matches: 19. This chain's CDR3 is CASRHTQTGLLGAQYF. The CDR3 DNA is TGTGCCAGCAGGCACACTCAGACAGGGCTGCTTGGGGCCCAGTACTTC. Variable domain in full (rest from reference TRBV2 and TRBJ2-5): EPEVTQTPSHQVTQMGQEVILRCVPISNHLYFYWYRQILGQKVEFLVSFYNNEISEKSEIFDDQFSVERPDGSNFTLKIRSTKLEDSAMYFCASRHTQTGLLGAQYFGPGTRLLVL.

The table lists this clone with a count of one. The gene calls are TRBV18 and TRBJ2-1; TRBD2 matches at 8 bases. Trimming removed 3 bases from V and 5 bases from J; junction bases left unmatched: 9. There are 16 residues in the CDR3. CDR1 KGHSH and CDR2 LQKENI come from the germline V gene. The CDR3 DNA is TGTGCCAGCTCACCGTTGTTAGCGGGGTTGGACAATGAGCAGTTCTTC. Its translation is CASSPLLAGLDNEQFF.

The rearrangement links TRBV6-5 to TRBJ1-5; D remains unclear. V was shortened by 2 bases and J by 0 bases, with 8 bases between the two germline ends. Germline CDR1 reads MNHEY; CDR2 reads SVGAGI. This CDR3 has 15 residues. This CDR3 reads CASSYSGYSNQPQHF. Here the CDR3 DNA reads TGTGCCAGCAGTTACAGCGGTTATAGCAATCAGCCCCAGCATTTT.

V and J are TRBV19 and TRBJ2-2; D is perhaps TRBD1 (6 bases). CDR1 LNHDA and CDR2 SQIVND come from the germline V gene (reference sequence). This CDR3 region has 15 residues. Trimming pared 0 bases from V and 4 bases from J, leaving 9 bases between. The CDR3 DNA follows: TGTGCCAGTAGTATAGAGGGGGCCTCCACCGGGGAGCTGTTTTTT. The encoded protein is CASSIEGASTGELFF.

This clone was observed a few times. The V and J genes are TRBV19 and TRBJ1-4, with TRBD1 matching 9 bases. Trimming removed 6 bases from V and 8 bases from J; junction bases left unmatched: 13. The CDR3 length is 16 residues. Germline V gene data show CDR1 as LNHDA and CDR2 as SQIVND (reference sequence). CDR3 in DNA: TGTGCCAGTAGGAGTGGTGACGGGACAGGGCGAGAAAAACTGTTTTTT. Translating it yields CASRSGDGTGREKLFF.

The genes are TRBV7-3 and TRBJ1-1; 7 bases align to TRBD1. J was trimmed by 1 base and V by 2 bases; bases with no gene match: 1. The CDR3 sequence is 14 residues long. From germline, CDR1 is SGHTA and CDR2 FQGTGA. CDR3 sequence: CASSLAGGNTEAFF. CDR3 DNA sequence: TGTGCCAGCAGCTTAGCAGGGGGGAACACTGAAGCTTTCTTT. Full variable domain (remainder filled in from reference TRBV7-3 and TRBJ1-1): GAGVSQTPSNKVTEKGKYVELRCDPISGHTALYWYRQSLGQGPEFLIYFQGTGAADDSGLPNDRFFAVRPEGSVSTLKIQRTERGDSAVYLCASSLAGGNTEAFFGQGTRLTVV.

The rearrangement uses TRBV5-8 and TRBJ2-3; 15 nucleotides match TRBD2. There are 19 residues in the CDR3. V lost 3 bases, J lost 4 bases, and 12 bases stayed unmatched. Germline V gene sequence: CDR1 SGHTS, CDR2 YDEGEE. The CDR3 bases are TGTGCCAGCAGCTCCGGACTAGCGGGGGGGCGTTTGATCTCAGATACGCAGTATTTT. It specifies CASSSGLAGGRLISDTQYF.

A single count supports this clone. V and J are TRBV19 and TRBJ2-2, with 10 positions matching TRBD2. The CDR3 has 15 residues. The germline gives CDR1 LNHDA, CDR2 SQIVND (reference sequence). Losses at the gene ends were 11 bases for V and 2 bases for J; bases not matched to a gene: 8. The CDR3: CASSWTSGNTGELFF. In DNA, the CDR3 is TGTGCCTCCTCTTGGACTAGCGGAAACACCGGGGAGCTGTTTTTT.

Written as DNA, the CDR3 is TGTGCCAGCAGCCAAAGGAGAGAAAAACTGTTTTTT. This codes for CASSQRREKLFF. The rearrangement links TRBV16 to TRBJ1-4; D is undetermined. CDR3 length equals 12 residues. Germline V gives CDR1 KGHSY, CDR2 FQNENV. V lost 2 bases and J lost 8, with 6 bases in between.

The chain uses TRBV27 and TRBJ1-6, with D uncertain. The CDR3 is made up of 16 amino acids. Germline V gene sequence: CDR1 MNHEY, CDR2 SMNVEV (reference sequence). Trimming shortened V by 5 bases and J by 5 bases, and 16 bases separated the two germline ends. CDR3 nucleotides: TGTGCCAGCAGTCCGTACCCCCAGGATGATAATTCACCCCTCCACTTT. It specifies CASSPYPQDDNSPLHF.

The gene calls are TRBV5-4 and TRBJ2-3; 10 bases line up with TRBD2. This CDR3 has 17 amino acids. Germline V gene sequence: CDR1 SGHNT, CDR2 YYREEE (reference sequence). V was pared by 4 bases and J by 2 bases, with 10 bases of the junction left unmatched. The CDR3 bases are TGTGCCAGCAGCGGATCTGGACTAGCGGTTATCACAGATACGCAGTATTTT. Translation: CASSGSGLAVITDTQYF.

V gene TRBV5-1 combines with J gene TRBJ1-1, with 7 bases identical to TRBD1. Germline V lookup: CDR1 SGHRS, CDR2 YFSETQ. With 0 bases clipped from V and 7 bases from J, the junction kept 3 bases outside the gene matches. This CDR3 comprises 13 residues. The CDR3 here is CASSLEGGGEAFF. The DNA for the CDR3 is TGCGCCAGCAGCTTGGAAGGGGGCGGTGAAGCTTTCTTT.

The V gene is TRBV7-6, the J gene TRBJ1-2; D may be TRBD1 (5 bases). Looked up from germline, CDR1 is SGHVS and CDR2 is FNYEAQ. V was trimmed by 1 base and J by 8 bases, leaving 11 bases between them. This CDR3 is 13 amino acids long. CDR3 loop: CASSLGGEKGYTF. The CDR3 region has the DNA TGTGCCAGCAGCTTAGGGGGGGAGAAGGGCTACACCTTC.

The chain combines TRBV27 with TRBJ1-1, with 7 bases aligning to TRBD1. Germline loops: CDR1 MNHEY, CDR2 SMNVEV (reference sequence). The CDR3 runs to 13 residues. J lost 8 bases, V lost 2 bases, and 5 bases had no gene match. CDR3 sequence reads: CASSLGRGQEAFF. CDR3 in DNA: TGTGCCAGCAGTTTAGGAAGGGGGCAAGAAGCTTTCTTT.

This chain connects TRBV4-3 to TRBJ2-3, with D perhaps matching TRBD1 (6 bases). The V gene's germline CDR1 is LGHNA and CDR2 YSLEER. The CDR3 has 15 residues. V was clipped by 0 bases and J by 1 base, with 8 bases between them. CDR3 nucleotides: TGCGCCAGCAGCCAAGAGGGGGCCCGCACAGATACGCAGTATTTT. This sequence encodes CASSQEGARTDTQYF.

CDR3 nucleotides: TGTGCCAGCAGCCTCACGACAGGGGCGAACACCGGGGAGCTGTTTTTT. Its protein is CASSLTTGANTGELFF. The V and J genes are TRBV7-3 and TRBJ2-2; 8 bases match TRBD1. The CDR3 sequence is 16 residues long. Germline values: CDR1 SGHTA, CDR2 FQGTGA. V shed 5 bases and J 0 bases; nucleotides not matched to a gene: 5.

This chain connects TRBV7-9 to TRBJ1-2; TRBD1 might be the D (6 bases). Germline assignment: CDR1 SEHNR and CDR2 FQNEAQ (reference sequence). V was shortened by 5 bases and J by 5 bases, with 21 bases between the two germline ends. CDR3 length: 16 residues. This CDR3 reads CASSPRGGGQSYGYTF. In DNA, the CDR3 is TGTGCCAGCAGCCCTCGGGGCGGGGGGCAAAGTTATGGCTACACCTTC.

The rearrangement uses TRBV11-3 and TRBJ2-7, with 7 nucleotides matching TRBD2. The CDR3 extends over 13 amino acids. Trimming removed 5 bases from V and 2 bases from J; junction bases left unmatched: 3. Germline V lookup: CDR1 SGHNT, CDR2 YENEEA. The CDR3 here is CASSPGTTYEQYF. The CDR3 DNA reads as TGTGCCAGCAGCCCCGGGACTACCTACGAGCAGTACTTC.

The chain is built from TRBV5-1 and TRBJ1-2; a weak D match, TRBD1 (6 bases). V dropped 1 base and J dropped 8 bases, with 15 bases sitting between them. CDR1 and CDR2 (germline): SGHRS, YFSETQ. The length of the CDR3 is 14 residues. CDR3: CASSLQGSTGGYTF. The DNA for the CDR3 is TGCGCCAGCAGCTTGCAGGGGTCGACGGGAGGCTACACCTTC.

The chain has TRBV20-1 and TRBJ2-2; unclear D gene. V lost 1 base and J lost 10, with 7 bases in between. This CDR3 region has 11 residues. Germline assignment: CDR1 DFQATT and CDR2 SNEGSKA (reference sequence). The CDR3 reads CSARGLKELFF. In DNA form, the CDR3 reads TGCAGTGCTAGAGGACTGAAGGAGCTGTTTTTT.

This chain joins TRBV5-1 and TRBJ2-3; 10 nucleotides match TRBD2. With V trimmed by 3 bases and J by 6 bases, 10 bases remained unmatched. Germline V gene data show CDR1 as SGHRS and CDR2 as YFSETQ. The CDR3 spans 16 residues. CDR3 bases: TGCGCCAGCAGCTCCGCAGACCCTAGCGGGGGTGATACGCAGTATTTT. The encoded protein is CASSSADPSGGDTQYF.

In nucleotides, the CDR3 is TGTGCCAGCAGCTTAGGAGACAGGAGCACTGAAGCTTTCTTT. Its protein product is CASSLGDRSTEAFF. This chain links TRBV7-2 with TRBJ1-1; tentative D call: TRBD1 (6 bases). The CDR3 contains 14 residues. V was pared by 1 base and J by 4 bases, with 10 bases between. Germline CDR1 and CDR2: SGHTA and FQGNSA. Combining the CDR3 with reference TRBV7-2 and TRBJ1-1 gives the whole variable domain GAGVSQSPSNKVTEKGKDVELRCDPISGHTALYWYRQSLGQGLEFLIYFQGNSAPDKSGLPSDRFSAERTGGSVSTLTIQRTQQEDSAVYLCASSLGDRSTEAFFGQGTRLTVV.

The rearrangement joins TRBV19 to TRBJ2-5; D is unclear. This CDR3 has 12 amino acids. With 2 bases removed from V and 5 bases from J, the gap between germline ends came to 6 bases. From germline, CDR1 is LNHDA and CDR2 SQIVND (reference sequence). CDR3 in amino acids: CASSINGETQYF. Here the CDR3 DNA reads TGTGCCAGTAGTATAAACGGGGAGACCCAGTACTTC.

This chain uses TRBV10-3 with TRBJ1-1, with 8 bases fitting TRBD1. The germline CDR1 and CDR2 sequences are ENHRY and SYGVKD. V lost 6 bases and J lost 0; bases outside the gene matches: 6. The CDR3 has 15 residues. The CDR3 region is CAIRPDRGLNTEAFF. CDR3 DNA sequence: TGTGCCATCAGGCCCGACAGGGGATTGAACACTGAAGCTTTCTTT.